This TCR beta chain was identified in a study of PD-L1 blockade in urothelial cancer. Overall study: Male sex and bladder-origin urothelial cancer were recorded for about 85% of the roughly 30 patients. Peripheral blood specimens exhibited a median yield of about 140,000 T cells. Patients previously received 0 to 3 chemotherapy regimens.

This clone has only a few counts. What it binds is not known. Trimming pared 4 bases from V and 0 bases from J, leaving 10 bases between. Germline CDR1 reads SGHRS; CDR2 reads YFSETQ. This CDR3 contains 14 residues. Whole-study findings and limits: Improved survival was predicted by pretreatment blood TCR clonality below the median.

The time point denotes: peripheral blood 6 weeks after treatment start. Data came from immunoSEQ multiplex PCR; TCRdb stores just in-frame clones and leaves some out. The sample records around 24,000 clones, roughly 85% being singletons. Here the sequenced sample was PBMCs, taken around atezolizumab (anti-PD-L1) treatment. The receptor was isolated from a man in his 70s with urothelial cancer. The V gene is TRBV5-1, the J gene TRBJ2-5, with TRBD1 as a possible D gene (6 bases). CDR3 sequence (DNA): TGCGCCAGCAGCGTGGACAGTAACCAAGAGACCCAGTACTTC. Residues: CASSVDSNQETQYF.